The T cell receptor (beta chain) described here comes from a study of beta chain features in type 1 diabetes. Study information: Roughly 110,000,000 sorted cells were examined across all samples.

CD4+ naive, central memory, regulatory and stem cell-like memory subsets were isolated by sorting on CD45RO/CCR7/CD25/CD127/CD95/CD27. Expressed TCRB transcripts were sequenced because the entire RNA isolate underwent reverse transcription. Here immunoSEQ multiplex PCR was the method, and the copy in TCRdb shows in-frame clones only, minus some. The table includes about 350,000 clones, around 20% detected once. The table lists this clone with a few counts. The trim removed 3 bases at V and 2 bases at J, leaving 3 bases unmatched. The CDR3 spans 14 residues. Germline-derived CDR1 and CDR2 are SEHNR and FQNEAQ (reference sequence).

This clonotype was obtained from a woman aged 18-29 years in good health. The genes are TRBV7-9 and TRBJ2-5; 7 bases align to TRBD1. What was sequenced was naive CD4+ T cells from blood. CDR3 sequence: CASSFGQVQETQYF. DNA of the CDR3: TGTGCCAGCAGCTTCGGACAGGTTCAAGAGACCCAGTACTTC.